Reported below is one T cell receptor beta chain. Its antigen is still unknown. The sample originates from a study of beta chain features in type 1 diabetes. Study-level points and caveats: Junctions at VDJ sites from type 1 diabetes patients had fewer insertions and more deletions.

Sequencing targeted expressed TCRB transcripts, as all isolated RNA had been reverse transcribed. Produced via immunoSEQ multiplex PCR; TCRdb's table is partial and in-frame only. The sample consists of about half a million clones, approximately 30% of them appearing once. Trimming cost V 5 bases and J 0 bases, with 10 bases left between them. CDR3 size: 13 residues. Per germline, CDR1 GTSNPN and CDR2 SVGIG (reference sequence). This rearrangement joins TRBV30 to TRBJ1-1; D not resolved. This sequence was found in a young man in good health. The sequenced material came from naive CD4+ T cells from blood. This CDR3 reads CAWGTQLNTEAFF. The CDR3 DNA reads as TGTGCCTGGGGTACACAACTGAACACTGAAGCTTTCTTT.